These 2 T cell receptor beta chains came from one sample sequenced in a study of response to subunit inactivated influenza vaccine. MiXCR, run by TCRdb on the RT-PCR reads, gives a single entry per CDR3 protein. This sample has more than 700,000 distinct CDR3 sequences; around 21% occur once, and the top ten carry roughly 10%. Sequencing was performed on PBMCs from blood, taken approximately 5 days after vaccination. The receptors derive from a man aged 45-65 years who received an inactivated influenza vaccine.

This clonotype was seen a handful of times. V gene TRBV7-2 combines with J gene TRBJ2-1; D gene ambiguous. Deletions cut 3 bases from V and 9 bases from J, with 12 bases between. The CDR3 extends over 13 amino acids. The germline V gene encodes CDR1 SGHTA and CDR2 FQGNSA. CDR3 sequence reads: CASSFFIGPEQFF. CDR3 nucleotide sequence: TGTGCCAGCAGCTTCTTCATTGGCCCTGAGCAGTTCTTC.

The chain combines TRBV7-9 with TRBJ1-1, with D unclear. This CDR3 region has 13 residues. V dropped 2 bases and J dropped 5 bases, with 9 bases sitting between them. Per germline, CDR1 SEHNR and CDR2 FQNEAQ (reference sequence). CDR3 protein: CASSLSARTEAFF. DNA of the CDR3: TGTGCCAGCAGCTTATCCGCGAGGACTGAAGCTTTCTTT.